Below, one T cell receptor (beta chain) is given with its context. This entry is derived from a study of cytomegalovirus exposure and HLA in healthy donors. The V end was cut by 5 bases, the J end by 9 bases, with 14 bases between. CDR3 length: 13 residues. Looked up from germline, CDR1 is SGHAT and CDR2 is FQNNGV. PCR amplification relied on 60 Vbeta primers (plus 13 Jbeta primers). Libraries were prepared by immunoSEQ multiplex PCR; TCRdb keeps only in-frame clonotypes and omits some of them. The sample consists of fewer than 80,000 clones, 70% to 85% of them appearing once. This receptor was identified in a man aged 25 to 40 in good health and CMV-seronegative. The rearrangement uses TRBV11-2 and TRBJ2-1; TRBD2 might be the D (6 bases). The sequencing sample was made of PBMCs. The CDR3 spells CASSRFSEGEQFF. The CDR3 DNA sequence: TGTGCCAGCAGCCGTTTCTCGGAGGGTGAGCAGTTCTTC.